This entry is about one T cell receptor beta chain. The data belong to a study of blood T cell repertoires in COVID-19. Study details: Samples came from the United States, Italy and Spain, spanning acute and convalescent COVID-19. PBMCs, B-cell-depleted T cells, or T cells provided the cDNA or gDNA that made up the material.

The V gene's germline CDR1 is SNHLY and CDR2 FYNNEI. The CDR3 contains 14 residues. The V end lost 8 bases, the J end lost 0 bases, and 11 bases lay between the germline ends. Source study methods: Nucleated cell number was recorded as an estimate derived from reference gene primer amplification. Assay used: immunoSEQ multiplex PCR; TCRdb lists only in-frame clones, some missing. The V and J calls and clone size are taken from that table; D and trimming were inferred from the DNA. The sample has roughly 150,000 clones, 85% to 90% seen once. Sequencing was performed on peripheral blood. The genes are TRBV2 and TRBJ1-3, with D perhaps matching TRBD1 (5 bases). The receptor was derived from a woman aged 60-75 years with active COVID-19. DNA for the CDR3: TGTGCCAGCCGCGACAGACCCTCTGGAAACACCATATATTTT. Translating gives CASRDRPSGNTIYF.